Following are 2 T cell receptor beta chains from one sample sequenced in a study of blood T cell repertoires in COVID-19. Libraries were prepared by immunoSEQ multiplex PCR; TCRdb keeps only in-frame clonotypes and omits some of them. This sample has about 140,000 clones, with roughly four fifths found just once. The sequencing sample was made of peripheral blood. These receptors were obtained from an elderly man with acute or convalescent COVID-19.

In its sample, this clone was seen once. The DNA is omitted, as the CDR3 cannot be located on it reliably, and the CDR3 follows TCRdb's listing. CDR3 residues: CSVGVGTSGGVWYF. The chain carries TRBV29-1 and TRBJ2-3; the DNA was not compared with TRBD2, the D call given in the table. The CDR3 is made up of 14 amino acids, end residues included. Germline values: CDR1 SQVTM, CDR2 ANQGSEA.

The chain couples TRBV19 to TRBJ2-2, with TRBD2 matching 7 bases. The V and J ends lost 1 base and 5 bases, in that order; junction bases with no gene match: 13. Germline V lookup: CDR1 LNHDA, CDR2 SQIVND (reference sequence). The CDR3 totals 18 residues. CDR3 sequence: CASSIGRGNGVFTGELFF. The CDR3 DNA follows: TGTGCCAGTAGTATAGGGCGGGGGAACGGGGTGTTTACCGGGGAGCTGTTTTTT.